A single sample gave rise to the 6 T cell receptor beta chains below, sequenced in a study of T cell clonality in common variable immunodeficiency. The data were produced by immunoSEQ multiplex PCR, yet TCRdb's version contains in-frame clones alone and is incomplete. The sample yields tens of thousands of clones, without any singletons. The sample was peripheral blood mononuclear cells. These receptors were taken from a person between 18 and 75 years old in good health.

This clone has a count of ten or more. The read terminates 3 residues before the CDR3 end, so the remaining end is supplied by the germline J gene. The chain carries TRBV6-1 and TRBJ1-2, with 7 bases matching TRBD1. Germline-derived CDR1 and CDR2 are MNHNS and SASEGT. With V trimmed by 4 bases and J by 6 bases, 5 bases remained unmatched. This CDR3 contains 13 residues. The CDR3 sequence: CASSVQGLDGYTF. The DNA read from the CDR3 is TGTGCCAGCAGTGTACAGGGGCTCGATGGC.

This clone was found many times. The read stops 3 residues short of the end of the CDR3; the missing end is completed from the germline J gene. The chain joins TRBV12-3 or TRBV12-4 to TRBJ1-2; 8 nucleotides match TRBD1. The CDR3 has 15 amino acids. The V gene end was trimmed by 0 bases and the J gene end by 4 bases; junction bases not matched to a gene: 4. The sequenced CDR3 bases are TGTGCCAGCAGTTTAGCAGGACAGGGCTCCTATGGC. Its protein is CASSLAGQGSYG. Given in full, the CDR3 is CASSLAGQGSYGYTF.

In its sample, this clone was seen many times. The read ends 3 residues shy of where the CDR3 ends; the end is completed using the germline J gene. The chain couples TRBV7-9 to TRBJ2-7; TRBD2 matches 12 bases. This CDR3 has 14 residues. V dropped 6 bases and J dropped 3; count of bases not matched to a gene: 3. Looked up from germline, CDR1 is SEHNR and CDR2 is FQNEAQ (reference sequence). The CDR3: CASSLAGGGYEQYF. The sequenced CDR3 bases are TGTGCCAGCAGTCTAGCGGGAGGGGGCTACGAG.

This clone was seen ten or more times. Read coverage stops 3 residues before the CDR3 terminus; the germline J gene supplies the remainder. The chain combines TRBV28 with TRBJ2-7; D is perhaps TRBD1 (6 bases). This CDR3 has 15 residues. The V end was cut by 3 bases, the J end by 0 bases, with 12 bases between. Germline V gene data show CDR1 as MDHEN and CDR2 as SYDVKM. The sequenced part of the CDR3 DNA is TGTGCCAGCAGTTTCTACAGGGCCAGCTCCTACGAG. Amino acid sequence: CASSFYRASSYE. In full, the CDR3 reads CASSFYRASSYEQYF.

This clone appeared a few times. The DNA ends 3 residues before the CDR3 does, and the rest of the CDR3 is filled in from the germline J gene. The chain links TRBV6-2 or TRBV6-3 to TRBJ1-4; the D gene is possibly TRBD1 (6 bases). The V gene's germline CDR1 is MNHEY and CDR2 SVGEGT. This CDR3 has 14 amino acids. Deletions cut 6 bases from V and 4 bases from J, with 12 bases between. The CDR3 DNA, read in part, is TGTGCCAGCAGGAAGGACAGCTATAATGAAAAA. It is translated as CASRKDSYNEK. The entire CDR3 sequence reads CASRKDSYNEKLFF.

This clone has at least ten counts. The CDR3 goes on 3 residues after the read ends, and that part is filled in from the germline J gene. V usage is TRBV30 and J usage is TRBJ1-5; no firm D call. The CDR3 has 15 residues. Germline V gives CDR1 GTSNPN, CDR2 SVGIG (reference sequence). V gave up 2 bases and J gave up 0 bases, with 11 bases separating them. The CDR3 DNA, read in part, is TGTGCCTGGAGTCTGGAGGGCTATAGCAATCAGCCC. This gives the protein CAWSLEGYSNQP. The entire CDR3 is CAWSLEGYSNQPQHF.